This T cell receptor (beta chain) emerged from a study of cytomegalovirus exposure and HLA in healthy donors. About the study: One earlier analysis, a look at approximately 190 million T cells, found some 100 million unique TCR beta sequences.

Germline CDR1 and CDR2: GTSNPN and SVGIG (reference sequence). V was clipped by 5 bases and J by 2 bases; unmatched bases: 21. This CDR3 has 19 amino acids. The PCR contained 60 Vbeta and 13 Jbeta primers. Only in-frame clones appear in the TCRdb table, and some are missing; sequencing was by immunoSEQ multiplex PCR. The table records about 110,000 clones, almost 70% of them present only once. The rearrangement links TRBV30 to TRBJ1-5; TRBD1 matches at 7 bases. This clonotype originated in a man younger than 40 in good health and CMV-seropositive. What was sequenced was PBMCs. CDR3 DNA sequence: TGTGCCTGGTCACCTAGATCGGGACAGAGGGGAAGTGGCAATCAGCCCCAGCATTTT. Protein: CAWSPRSGQRGSGNQPQHF.